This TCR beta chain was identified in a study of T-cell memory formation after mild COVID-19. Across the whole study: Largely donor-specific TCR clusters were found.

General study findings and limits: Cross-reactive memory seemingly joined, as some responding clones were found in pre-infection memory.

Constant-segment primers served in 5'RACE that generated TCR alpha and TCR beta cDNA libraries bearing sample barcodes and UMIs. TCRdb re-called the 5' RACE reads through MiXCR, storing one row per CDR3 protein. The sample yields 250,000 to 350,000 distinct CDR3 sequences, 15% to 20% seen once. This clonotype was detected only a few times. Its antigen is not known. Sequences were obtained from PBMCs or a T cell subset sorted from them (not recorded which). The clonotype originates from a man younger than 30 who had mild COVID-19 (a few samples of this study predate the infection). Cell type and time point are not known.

In DNA form, the CDR3 reads TGTGCCAGCAGTTATTCCGGGACAGGGACAGATACGCAGTATTTT. Amino acid sequence: CASSYSGTGTDTQYF. The V call is TRBV6-2 or TRBV6-3, the J call TRBJ2-3; 9 nucleotides align to TRBD1. The CDR3 contains 15 residues. Germline CDR1 and CDR2: MNHEY and SVGEGT. With V trimmed by 3 bases and J by 3 bases, 4 bases remained unmatched.